The next 22 T cell receptor beta chains were all read from a single sample in a study of regulatory T cells in long-lasting Graves disease. Time point defined: persistent/refractory GD, antithyroid drugs over 5 years with positive TRAb. TCR sequences were obtained from RNA taken from PBMCs. Arm-PCR of CDR3 regions with iRepertoire HTBI primers generated TCR beta libraries. TCRdb passed the multiplex PCR reads through MiXCR, listing each CDR3 protein once. The sample yields about 300,000 distinct CDR3 sequences, 22% seen once. The sample in question was peripheral blood mononuclear cells (PBMCs), obtained when the disease was refractory, from a patient treated with antithyroid drugs. The receptors here all came from a female donor with Graves disease.

The V gene is TRBV19, the J gene TRBJ1-5, with 7 bases that match TRBD1. J lost 7 bases, V lost 6 bases, and 9 bases had no gene match. The germline V gene encodes CDR1 LNHDA and CDR2 SQIVND (reference sequence). The CDR3 covers 14 residues. CDR3 nucleotides: TGTGCCAGTAGCAACCGACAGGGAGCACAGCCCCAGCATTTT. This gives the protein CASSNRQGAQPQHF.

This clonotype was seen repeatedly, ten times or more. The rearrangement joins TRBV5-5 to TRBJ2-7; D possibly corresponds to TRBD1 (6 bases). The V gene's germline CDR1 is SGHKS and CDR2 YYEKEE (reference sequence). Trimming shortened V by 4 bases and J by 2 bases, and 16 bases separated the two germline ends. This CDR3 region has 15 residues. DNA for the CDR3: TGTGCCAGCAGCCCCGATTGGACAGCCACCTACGAGCAGTACTTC. Protein product: CASSPDWTATYEQYF.

This chain connects TRBV28 to TRBJ2-2, with no clear D. Trimming left V 8 bases short and J 0 bases short, with 13 bases between. The CDR3 is 15 amino acids. Looked up from germline, CDR1 is MDHEN and CDR2 is SYDVKM. CDR3 in DNA: TGTGCCAGCCGCCTCAGGACGACGAACACCGGGGAGCTGTTTTTT. It is translated as CASRLRTTNTGELFF.

The CDR3 is CASSYPRNREQYF. CDR3 coding DNA: TGTGCCAGCAGTTACCCGCGGAACCGCGAGCAGTACTTC. The genes are TRBV6-5 and TRBJ2-7; D is ambiguous. The CDR3 is 13 amino acids. Trimming pared 2 bases from V and 6 bases from J, leaving 11 bases between. CDR1 MNHEY and CDR2 SVGAGI come from the germline V gene.

This clonotype has only a few counts. The gene calls are TRBV29-1 and TRBJ1-5; 7 bases line up with TRBD1. The CDR3 is 13 amino acids. The J segment lost 7 bases and the V segment lost 4 bases, leaving 7 bases of the junction unmatched. CDR1 SQVTM and CDR2 ANQGSEA come from the germline V gene. The chain's CDR3 is CSVGRGLGQPQHF. CDR3 in DNA: TGCAGCGTTGGAAGGGGGCTAGGGCAGCCCCAGCATTTT.

This clonotype was seen many times. The chain has TRBV11-3 and TRBJ2-1, with 14 bases matching TRBD2. Germline V gene lookup returns CDR1 SGHNT and CDR2 YENEEA. V was pared by 5 bases and J by 5 bases, with 5 bases of the junction left unmatched. This CDR3 has 16 residues. CDR3 region: CASSGRTSGRHNEQFF. In DNA, the CDR3 is TGTGCCAGCAGCGGCCGGACTAGCGGGAGGCACAATGAGCAGTTCTTC.

The sample holds a few counts of this clonotype. The V and J genes are TRBV7-9 and TRBJ2-7; 7 nucleotides match TRBD2. Germline lookup yields CDR1 SEHNR and CDR2 FQNEAQ (reference sequence). Losses at the gene ends were 1 base for V and 5 bases for J; bases not matched to a gene: 8. This CDR3 is 15 amino acids long. The CDR3 here is CASSLVGGRGDEQYF. The CDR3 DNA is TGTGCCAGCAGCTTAGTAGGAGGGAGGGGAGACGAGCAGTACTTC.

The chain uses TRBV6-1 and TRBJ2-2; TRBD2 matches 9 bases. Germline V lookup: CDR1 MNHNS, CDR2 SASEGT. The length of the CDR3 is 17 residues. V dropped 6 bases and J dropped 2; count of bases not matched to a gene: 10. CDR3 amino acids: CASRRGLADINTGELFF. CDR3 DNA sequence: TGTGCCAGCAGAAGGGGACTAGCTGACATCAACACCGGGGAGCTGTTTTTT.

This clonotype came up many times. The germline gene is not matched at one end of the junction; a read error may be the cause. The rearrangement uses TRBV20-1 and TRBJ1-4, with D perhaps matching TRBD1 (5 bases). The CDR3 runs 14 residues. Looked up from germline, CDR1 is DFQATT and CDR2 is SNEGSKA (reference sequence). This CDR3 is CSARADSGNEKLFF. The CDR3 DNA reads TGCAGTGCGAGAGCCGACAGTGGAAATGAAAAACTGTTTTTT.

This clonotype came up many times. This chain joins TRBV7-2 and TRBJ2-5; 14 bases agree with TRBD2. Unmatched junction bases numbered 9, after V lost 5 bases and J lost 7 bases. This CDR3 is 16 amino acids long. Germline CDR1 reads SGHTA; CDR2 reads FQGNSA. This CDR3 is CASSPQTSGRDRTQYF. The CDR3 DNA is TGTGCCAGCAGCCCCCAGACTAGCGGGAGGGATCGGACCCAGTACTTC. Full variable domain (remainder filled in from reference TRBV7-2 and TRBJ2-5): GAGVSQSPSNKVTEKGKDVELRCDPISGHTALYWYRQSLGQGLEFLIYFQGNSAPDKSGLPSDRFSAERTGGSVSTLTIQRTQQEDSAVYLCASSPQTSGRDRTQYFGPGTRLLVL.

The J gene is TRBJ1-1, the V gene TRBV12-3 or TRBV12-4; D gene unclear. V was pared by 6 bases and J by 3 bases, with 11 bases between. The CDR3 has 13 residues. In DNA form, the CDR3 reads TGTGCCAGCAGCCTGACATCGGACACTGAAGCTTTCTTT. As protein: CASSLTSDTEAFF.

This clonotype has only a few counts. This rearrangement joins TRBV20-1 to TRBJ1-1; possibly TRBD1 for D (5 bases). This CDR3 region has 14 residues. CDR1 is DFQATT and CDR2 is SNEGSKA in the germline V gene (reference sequence). DNA of the CDR3: TGCAGCGCCCCCCCGGGGCATGGGAACACTGAAGCTTTCTTT. Translated: CSAPPGHGNTEAFF.

The sample holds a few counts of this clonotype. The chain uses TRBV7-3 and TRBJ2-2, with D possibly being TRBD1 or TRBD2 (5 bases each). Per germline, CDR1 SGHTA and CDR2 FQGTGA. Deletions cut 5 bases from V and 6 bases from J, with 13 bases between. The length of the CDR3 is 14 residues. For the CDR3, the DNA is TGTGCCAGCAGCGTACAGGCTAGCTCCGGGGAGCTGTTTTTT. The encoded protein is CASSVQASSGELFF. The complete variable domain, with remaining parts taken from reference TRBV7-3 and TRBJ2-2, reads GAGVSQTPSNKVTEKGKYVELRCDPISGHTALYWYRQSLGQGPEFLIYFQGTGAADDSGLPNDRFFAVRPEGSVSTLKIQRTERGDSAVYLCASSVQASSGELFFGEGSRLTVL.

This chain links TRBV5-4 with TRBJ2-1; 10 positions match TRBD1. Germline CDR1 reads SGHNT; CDR2 reads YYREEE (reference sequence). This CDR3 is built from 15 residues. After removal of 3 bases from V and 6 bases from J, the junction contained 6 bases not matched to a gene. The CDR3 spells CASSYRDRGTNEQFF. The CDR3 region has the DNA TGTGCCAGCAGCTACCGGGACAGGGGCACCAATGAGCAGTTCTTC.

This rearrangement joins TRBV29-1 to TRBJ1-1; 8 bases are a match to TRBD1. Germline values: CDR1 SQVTM, CDR2 ANQGSEA. The CDR3 contains 12 residues. V shed 5 bases and J 7 bases; nucleotides not matched to a gene: 6. CDR3 region: CSVYPGGFEAFF. CDR3 sequence (DNA): TGCAGCGTTTACCCAGGGGGCTTTGAAGCTTTCTTT.

This clonotype turned up a few times. V usage is TRBV30 and J usage is TRBJ1-2; D not certain. Germline V gene lookup returns CDR1 GTSNPN and CDR2 SVGIG (reference sequence). This CDR3 spans 12 amino acids. The ends were cut back, 2 bases at V and 6 bases at J, with 10 bases in the middle. The CDR3 coding sequence is TGTGCCTGGAGTACGGGGAGTCATGGCTACACCTTC. Translation gives CAWSTGSHGYTF.

In its sample, this clonotype was seen a few times. The chain employs TRBV3-1 and TRBJ1-1; 8 nucleotides match TRBD1. V lost 4 bases to trimming and J lost 6 bases; unmatched junction nucleotides: 10. From germline, CDR1 is LGHDT and CDR2 YNNKEL (reference sequence). CDR3 length equals 15 residues. DNA of the CDR3: TGTGCCAGCAGCCGCCCTGGACAGGGTCTGGCTGAAGCTTTCTTT. Encoded protein: CASSRPGQGLAEAFF.

This clonotype appeared a few times. The chain carries TRBV19 and TRBJ1-1; D perhaps matches TRBD1 (5 bases). The germline gives CDR1 LNHDA, CDR2 SQIVND (reference sequence). Trimming shortened V by 6 bases and J by 6 bases, and 14 bases separated the two germline ends. This CDR3 comprises 13 residues. This chain's CDR3 is CASRIQGSAEAFF. For the CDR3, the DNA is TGTGCCAGTAGGATTCAGGGAAGCGCTGAAGCTTTCTTT.

Notes on this clonotype: A much larger clone is a single base away; this may be a read error. V usage is TRBV11-2 and J usage is TRBJ2-5; 7 bases fit TRBD1. This CDR3 is built from 16 residues. The germline V gene encodes CDR1 SGHAT and CDR2 FQNNGV. The CDR3 spells CASSLPPPGQKESQYF. CDR3 DNA sequence: TGTGCCAGCAGCTTACCGCCCCCGGGACAGAAAGAGTCCCAGTACTTC. The full variable domain, in which reference TRBV11-2 and TRBJ2-5 provide the parts outside the CDR3, is EAGVAQSPRYKIIEKRQSVAFWCNPISGHATLYWYQQILGQGPKLLIQFQNNGVVDDSQLPKDRFSAERLKGVDSTLKIQPAKLEDSAVYLCASSLPPPGQKESQYFGPGTRLLVL.

This clonotype was counted at least ten times. This sequence joins TRBV28 and TRBJ1-5, with D tentatively TRBD1 (6 bases). Trimming removed 2 bases at V and 0 bases at J, with 23 bases between. Germline V gives CDR1 MDHEN, CDR2 SYDVKM. CDR3 length: 20 residues. The CDR3 sequence: CASSLRGLTVQDYSNQPQHF. The CDR3 nucleotides read TGTGCCAGCAGTTTAAGGGGGTTGACCGTACAGGACTATAGCAATCAGCCCCAGCATTTT.

There are a few counts of this clonotype. This chain uses TRBV9 with TRBJ1-1; 9 bases are shared with TRBD1. The germline V gene encodes CDR1 SGDLS and CDR2 YYNGEE. The CDR3 extends over 15 amino acids. J lost 7 bases, V lost 4 bases, and 11 bases had no gene match. In DNA form, the CDR3 reads TGTGCCAGCAGCACCGGGACAGGGAGTCGTATTGAAGCTTTCTTT. It yields the protein CASSTGTGSRIEAFF.

The J gene is TRBJ2-1, the V gene TRBV20-1; 12 positions agree with TRBD2. CDR1 is DFQATT and CDR2 is SNEGSKA in the germline V gene (reference sequence). The CDR3 spans 15 residues. After removal of 2 bases from V and 8 bases from J, the junction contained 7 bases not matched to a gene. For the CDR3, the DNA is TGCAGTGCTAGACTAGCGGGAGGGCCTTTCTATGAGCAGTTCTTC. This encodes CSARLAGGPFYEQFF.